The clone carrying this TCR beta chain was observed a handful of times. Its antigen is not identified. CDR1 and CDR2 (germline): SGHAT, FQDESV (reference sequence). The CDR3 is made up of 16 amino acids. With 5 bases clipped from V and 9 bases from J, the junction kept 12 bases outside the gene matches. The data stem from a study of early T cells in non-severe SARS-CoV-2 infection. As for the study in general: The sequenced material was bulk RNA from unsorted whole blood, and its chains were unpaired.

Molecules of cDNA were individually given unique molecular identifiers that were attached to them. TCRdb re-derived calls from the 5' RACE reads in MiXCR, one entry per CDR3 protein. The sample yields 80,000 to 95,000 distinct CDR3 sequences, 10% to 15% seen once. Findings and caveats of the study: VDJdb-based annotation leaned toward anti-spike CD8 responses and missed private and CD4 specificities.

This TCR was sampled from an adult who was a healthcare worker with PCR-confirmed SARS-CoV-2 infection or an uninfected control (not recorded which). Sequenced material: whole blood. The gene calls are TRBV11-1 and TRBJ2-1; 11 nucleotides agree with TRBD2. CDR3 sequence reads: CASSPTSGANVGEQFF. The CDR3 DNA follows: TGTGCCAGCAGCCCGACTAGCGGGGCCAACGTGGGTGAGCAGTTCTTC.